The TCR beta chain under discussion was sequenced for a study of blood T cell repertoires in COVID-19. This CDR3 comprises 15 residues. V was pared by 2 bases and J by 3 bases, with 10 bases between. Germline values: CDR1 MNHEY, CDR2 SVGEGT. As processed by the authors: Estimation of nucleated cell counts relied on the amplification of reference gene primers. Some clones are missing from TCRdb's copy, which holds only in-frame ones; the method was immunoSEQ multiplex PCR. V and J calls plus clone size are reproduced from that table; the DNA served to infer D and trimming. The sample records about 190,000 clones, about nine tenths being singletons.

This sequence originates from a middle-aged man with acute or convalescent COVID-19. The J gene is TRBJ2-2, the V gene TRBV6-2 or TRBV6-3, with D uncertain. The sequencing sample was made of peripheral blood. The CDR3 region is CASSYMARYTGELFF. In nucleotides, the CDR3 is TGTGCCAGCAGTTACATGGCCCGATACACCGGGGAGCTGTTTTTT.